This TCR beta chain was sequenced for a study of cytomegalovirus exposure and HLA in healthy donors. CDR3 length: 12 residues. Germline V CDR1 and CDR2: SGHTA, FQGTGA. The ends lost 3 bases at V and 6 bases at J; junction bases unmatched: 2. PCR was performed using 60 Vbeta and 13 Jbeta primers. Libraries were prepared by immunoSEQ multiplex PCR; TCRdb keeps only in-frame clonotypes and omits some of them. The sample comprises some 110,000 clones, roughly 76% of which are singletons, and less than 15% rests with the top ten. Only a few counts were recorded for this clone. Its cognate antigen is unknown. Broader study findings: It was about 180 TCR beta chains that were listed as cytomegalovirus-associated.

The chain employs TRBV7-3 and TRBJ2-7, with 7 bases aligning to TRBD2. The source of this sequence is a woman aged 55 to 70 in good health and CMV-seropositive. Sequences were obtained from PBMCs. CDR3 region: CASSFGTTEQYF. The CDR3 bases are TGTGCCAGCAGCTTTGGGACTACCGAGCAGTACTTC.